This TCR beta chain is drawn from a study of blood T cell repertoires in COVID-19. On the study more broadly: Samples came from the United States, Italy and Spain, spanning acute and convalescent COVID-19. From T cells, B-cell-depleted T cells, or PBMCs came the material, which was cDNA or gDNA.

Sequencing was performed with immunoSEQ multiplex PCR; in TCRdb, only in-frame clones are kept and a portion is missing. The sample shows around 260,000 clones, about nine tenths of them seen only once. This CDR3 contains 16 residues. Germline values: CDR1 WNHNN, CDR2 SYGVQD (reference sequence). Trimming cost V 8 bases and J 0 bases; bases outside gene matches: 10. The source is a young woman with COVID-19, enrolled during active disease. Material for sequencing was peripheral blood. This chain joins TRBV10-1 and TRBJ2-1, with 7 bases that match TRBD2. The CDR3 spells CASSGGSGASYNEQFF. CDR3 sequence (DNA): TGCGCCAGCTCCGGCGGGAGCGGGGCCTCCTACAATGAGCAGTTCTTC.